These T cell receptor beta chains were read from a single sample in a study of shared clonotypes between healthy human individuals. The protocol was immunoSEQ multiplex PCR, while the TCRdb copy is restricted to in-frame clones and leaves out a portion. The sample carries under 750,000 clones, 72% recorded once. The specimen was memory CD4+ T cells sorted from blood. These receptors all stem from a woman aged 30 to 39 in good health. Both conserved end residues are part of each CDR3. A D gene is named only where the DNA matches it firmly. The size entry is marked missing in some rows and otherwise reads once, few, many or a size class.

>TRBD2|TRBJ2-1|TRBV4-1|.|16
CASSPLGSGRLNEQFF
TGCGCCAGCAGCCCCTTGGGTAGCGGGAGGCTCAATGAGCAGTTCTTC
>.|TRBJ2-7|TRBV29-1|.|12
CSVRGTSYEQYF
TGCAGCGTTAGGGGAACCTCCTACGAGCAGTACTTC
>TRBD2|TRBJ2-7|TRBV7-2|once|15
CASSPNTSGSFEQYF
TGTGCCAGCAGCCCGAACACTAGCGGGAGCTTCGAGCAGTACTTC
>.|TRBJ2-7|TRBV5-6|.|15
CASSPRDGARYEQYF
TGTGCCAGCAGCCCGAGAGATGGGGCGCGATACGAGCAGTACTTC
>.|TRBJ1-3|TRBV14|.|15
CASSQQVTSGNTIYF
TGTGCCAGCAGTCAACAGGTTACTTCTGGAAACACCATATATTTT
>.|TRBJ2-7|TRBV28|.|13
CASRVPLSYEQYF
TGTGCCAGCAGGGTCCCGCTCTCCTACGAGCAGTACTTC
>.|TRBJ2-7|TRBV11-2|once|14
CASSLGHGSYEQYF
TGTGCCAGCAGCTTAGGGCACGGTTCCTACGAGCAGTACTTC
>.|TRBJ2-7|TRBV13|once|18
CASSPLRTGQMGHYEQYF
TGTGCCAGCAGCCCTCTTAGAACGGGGCAGATGGGCCACTACGAGCAGTACTTC
>TRBD1|TRBJ1-4|TRBV14|.|15
CASSQIQGTNEKLFF
TGTGCCAGCAGCCAAATACAGGGGACTAATGAAAAACTGTTTTTT
>.|TRBJ2-1|TRBV27|once|15
CASCSGSGTYNEQFF
TGTGCCAGCTGCTCGGGAAGCGGCACCTACAATGAGCAGTTCTTC
>.|TRBJ2-7|TRBV18|.|13
CASSPNDGYEQYF
TGTGCCAGCTCTCCTAACGACGGCTACGAGCAGTACTTC
>TRBD1|TRBJ1-3|TRBV9|.|15
CASSVTGASGNTIYF
TGTGCCAGCAGTGTGACAGGGGCCTCTGGAAACACCATATATTTT
>.|TRBJ1-1|TRBV6-1|.|15
CASIAQGTPITEAFF
TGTGCCAGCATCGCGCAGGGTACTCCTATAACTGAAGCTTTCTTT
>TRBD1|TRBJ1-2|TRBV7-2|.|14
CASGSYRGDYGYTF
TGTGCCAGCGGATCTTACAGGGGGGACTATGGCTACACCTTC
>TRBD2|TRBJ2-4|TRBV4-1|.|15
CASSQLGLAGGPRYF
TGCGCCAGCAGCCAGCTGGGACTAGCGGGAGGGCCTCGCTACTTC
>.|TRBJ2-7|TRBV25-1|many|13
CASSDERLYEQYF
TGTGCCAGCAGTGATGAGAGACTCTACGAGCAGTACTTC
>.|TRBJ2-7|TRBV19|.|14
CASTIDGGAYEQYF
TGTGCCAGTACCATAGACGGAGGAGCCTACGAGCAGTACTTC
>.|TRBJ2-3|TRBV10-1|.|15
CASSDPGGRTDTQYF
TGCGCCAGCAGTGACCCCGGGGGCCGCACAGATACGCAGTATTTT
>.|TRBJ2-1|TRBV4-1|.|11
CASSRDREQFF
TGCGCCAGCAGCCGAGATCGTGAGCAGTTCTTC
>TRBD1|TRBJ2-3|TRBV30|.|15
CAWRANRGRGDTQYF
TGTGCCTGGAGGGCCAACAGGGGGCGCGGAGATACGCAGTATTTT
>TRBD2|TRBJ2-7|TRBV5-6|many|14
CASSLWGGSYEQYF
TGTGCCAGCAGCTTGTGGGGGGGCTCCTACGAGCAGTACTTC
>.|TRBJ2-6|TRBV10-3|once|14
CAISEQFHPAVLTF
TGTGCCATCAGCGAGCAGTTCCACCCCGCCGTCCTGACTTTC
>.|TRBJ2-5|TRBV19|.|12
CASSSQRETQYF
TGTGCCAGTAGTAGCCAGAGGGAGACCCAGTACTTC
>TRBD2|TRBJ2-3|TRBV27|.|21
CASSPSPALKTSGSFPDTQYF
TGTGCCAGCAGTCCTTCCCCGGCACTGAAGACTAGCGGGAGTTTCCCAGATACGCAGTATTTT
>TRBD1|TRBJ2-4|TRBV2|many|12
CASTDRGQGQYF
TGTGCCAGCACGGACAGGGGGCAGGGTCAGTACTTC
>.|TRBJ2-7|TRBV2|.|12
CASSPTDREQYF
TGTGCCAGCAGCCCGACCGACCGCGAGCAGTACTTC